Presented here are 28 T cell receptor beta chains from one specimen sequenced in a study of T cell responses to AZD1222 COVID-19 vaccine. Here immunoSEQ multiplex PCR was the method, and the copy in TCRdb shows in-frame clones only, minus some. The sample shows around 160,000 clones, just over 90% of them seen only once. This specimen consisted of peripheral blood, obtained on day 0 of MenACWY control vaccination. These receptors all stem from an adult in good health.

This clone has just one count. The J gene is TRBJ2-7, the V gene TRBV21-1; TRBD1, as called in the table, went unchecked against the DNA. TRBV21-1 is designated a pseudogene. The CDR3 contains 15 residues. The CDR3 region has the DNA TGTGCCAGCAGCCGGGGACACCTGCCCTCCTACGAGCAGTACTTC. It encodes CASSRGHLPSYEQYF.

DNA of the CDR3: TGTGCCAGCAGTATAGGGTGGAAGGGGAGTTGGGCTGAAGCTTTCTTT. Encoded protein: CASSIGWKGSWAEAFF. This chain joins TRBV28 and TRBJ1-1, with a weak D call TRBD1 (5 bases). Germline lookup yields CDR1 MDHEN and CDR2 SYDVKM. The CDR3 consists of 16 residues. Between the trimmed V and J ends, which lost 5 bases and 6 bases, there was a span of 22 bases. Drawing the rest from reference TRBV28 and TRBJ1-1, the complete variable domain is DVKVTQSSRYLVKRTGEKVFLECVQDMDHENMFWYRQDPGLGLRLIYFSYDVKMKEKGDIPEGYSVSREKKERFSLILESASTNQTSMYLCASSIGWKGSWAEAFFGQGTRLTVV.

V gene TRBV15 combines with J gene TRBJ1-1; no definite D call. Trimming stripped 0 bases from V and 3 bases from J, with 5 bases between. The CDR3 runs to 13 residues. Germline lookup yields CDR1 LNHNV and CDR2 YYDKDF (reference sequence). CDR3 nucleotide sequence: TGTGCCACCAGCAGAGATAGTTACACTGAAGCTTTCTTT. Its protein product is CATSRDSYTEAFF.

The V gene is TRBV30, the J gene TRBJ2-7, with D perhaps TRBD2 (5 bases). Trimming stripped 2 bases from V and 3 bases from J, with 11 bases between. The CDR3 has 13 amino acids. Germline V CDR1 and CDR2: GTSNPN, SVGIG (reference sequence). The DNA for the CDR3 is TGTGCCTGGAGTACGCGACTACACTACGAGCAGTACTTC. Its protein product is CAWSTRLHYEQYF.

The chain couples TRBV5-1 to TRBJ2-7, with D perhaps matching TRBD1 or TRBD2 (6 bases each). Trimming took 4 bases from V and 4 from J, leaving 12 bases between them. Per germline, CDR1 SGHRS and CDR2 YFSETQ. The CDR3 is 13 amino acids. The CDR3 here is CASSGGLRYEQYF. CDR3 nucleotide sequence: TGCGCCAGCAGCGGGGGGCTGCGATACGAGCAGTACTTC.

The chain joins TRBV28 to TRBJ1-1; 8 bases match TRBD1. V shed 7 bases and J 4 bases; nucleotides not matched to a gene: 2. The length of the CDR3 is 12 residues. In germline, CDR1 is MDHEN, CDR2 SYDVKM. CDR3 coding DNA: TGTGCCAGCAAAGGACAGGGCACTGAAGCTTTCTTT. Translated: CASKGQGTEAFF.

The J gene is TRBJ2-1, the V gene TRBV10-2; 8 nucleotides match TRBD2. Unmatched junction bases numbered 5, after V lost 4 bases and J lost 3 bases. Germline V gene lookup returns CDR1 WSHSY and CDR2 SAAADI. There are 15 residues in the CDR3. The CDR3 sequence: CASSAGGGLYNEQFF. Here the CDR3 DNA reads TGCGCCAGCAGTGCGGGAGGGGGGCTCTACAATGAGCAGTTCTTC.

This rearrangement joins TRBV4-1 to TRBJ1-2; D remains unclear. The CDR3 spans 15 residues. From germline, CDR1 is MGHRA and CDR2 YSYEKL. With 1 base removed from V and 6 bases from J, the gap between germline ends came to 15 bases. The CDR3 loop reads CASSQVVSPWDGYTF. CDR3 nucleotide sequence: TGCGCCAGCAGCCAAGTGGTGTCCCCCTGGGATGGCTACACCTTC.

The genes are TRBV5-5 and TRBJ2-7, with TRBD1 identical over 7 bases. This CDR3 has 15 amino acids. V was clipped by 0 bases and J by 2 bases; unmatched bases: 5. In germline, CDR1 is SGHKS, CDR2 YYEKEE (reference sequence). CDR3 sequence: CASSLARGLTYEQYF. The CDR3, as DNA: TGTGCCAGCAGCTTGGCCAGGGGGTTGACCTACGAGCAGTACTTC.

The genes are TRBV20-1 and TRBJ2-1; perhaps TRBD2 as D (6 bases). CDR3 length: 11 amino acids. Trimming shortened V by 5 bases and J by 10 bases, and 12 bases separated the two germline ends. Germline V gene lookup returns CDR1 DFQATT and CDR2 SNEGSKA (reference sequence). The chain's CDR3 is CSAGPGVEQFF. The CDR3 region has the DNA TGCAGTGCTGGTCCGGGAGTAGAGCAGTTCTTC.

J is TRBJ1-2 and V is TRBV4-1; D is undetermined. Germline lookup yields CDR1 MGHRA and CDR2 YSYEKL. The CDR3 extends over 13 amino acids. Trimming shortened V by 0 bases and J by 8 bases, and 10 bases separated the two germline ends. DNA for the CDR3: TGCGCCAGCAGCCAAGAGGGCTTTGGGGGCTACACCTTC. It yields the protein CASSQEGFGGYTF.

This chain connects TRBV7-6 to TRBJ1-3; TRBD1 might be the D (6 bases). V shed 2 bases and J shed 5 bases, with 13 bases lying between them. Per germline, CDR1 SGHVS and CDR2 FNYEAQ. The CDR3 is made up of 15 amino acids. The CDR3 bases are TGTGCCAGCAGCTTAACACAGGGTCGTAGAAACACCATATATTTT. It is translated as CASSLTQGRRNTIYF.

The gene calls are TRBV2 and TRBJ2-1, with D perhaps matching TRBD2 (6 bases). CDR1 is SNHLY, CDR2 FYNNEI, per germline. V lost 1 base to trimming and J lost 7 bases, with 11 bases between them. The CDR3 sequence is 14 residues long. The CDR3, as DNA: TGTGCCAGCAGTGAAGAGGGACTCTTGAATGAGCAGTTCTTC. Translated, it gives CASSEEGLLNEQFF.

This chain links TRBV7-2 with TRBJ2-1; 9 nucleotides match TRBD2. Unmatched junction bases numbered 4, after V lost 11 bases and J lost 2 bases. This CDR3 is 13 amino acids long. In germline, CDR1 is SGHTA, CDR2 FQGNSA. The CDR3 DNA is TGTGCCTGGGGACTAGCTCCCTACAATGAGCAGTTCTTC. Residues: CAWGLAPYNEQFF.

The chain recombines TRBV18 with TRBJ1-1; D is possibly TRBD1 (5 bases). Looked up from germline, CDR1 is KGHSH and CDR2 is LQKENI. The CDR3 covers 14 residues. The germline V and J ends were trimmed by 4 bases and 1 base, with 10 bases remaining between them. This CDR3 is CASSQETGNTEAFF. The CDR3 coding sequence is TGTGCCAGCTCACAAGAAACAGGGAACACTGAAGCTTTCTTT. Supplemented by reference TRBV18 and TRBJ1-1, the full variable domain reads NAGVMQNPRHLVRRRGQEARLRCSPMKGHSHVYWYRQLPEEGLKFMVYLQKENIIDESGMPKERFSAEFPKEGPSILRIQQVVRGDSAAYFCASSQETGNTEAFFGQGTRLTVV.

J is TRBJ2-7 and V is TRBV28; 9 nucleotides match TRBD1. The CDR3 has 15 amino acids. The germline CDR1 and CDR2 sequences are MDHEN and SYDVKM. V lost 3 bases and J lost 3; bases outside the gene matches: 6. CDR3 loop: CASSFEDRGGYEQYF. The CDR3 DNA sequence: TGTGCCAGCAGTTTCGAGGACAGGGGAGGCTACGAGCAGTACTTC. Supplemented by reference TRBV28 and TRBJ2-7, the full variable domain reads DVKVTQSSRYLVKRTGEKVFLECVQDMDHENMFWYRQDPGLGLRLIYFSYDVKMKEKGDIPEGYSVSREKKERFSLILESASTNQTSMYLCASSFEDRGGYEQYFGPGTRLTVT.

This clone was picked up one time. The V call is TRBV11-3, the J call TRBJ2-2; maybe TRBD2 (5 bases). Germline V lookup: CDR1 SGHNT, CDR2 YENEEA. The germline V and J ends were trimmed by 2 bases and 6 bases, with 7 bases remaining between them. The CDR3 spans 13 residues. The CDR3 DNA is TGTGCCAGCAGCTTATCGGAGGCCGGGGAGCTGTTTTTT. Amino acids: CASSLSEAGELFF.

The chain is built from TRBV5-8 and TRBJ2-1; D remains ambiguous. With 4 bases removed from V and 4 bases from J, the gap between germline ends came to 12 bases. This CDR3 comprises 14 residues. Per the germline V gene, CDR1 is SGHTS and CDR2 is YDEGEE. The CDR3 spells CASSPRDLYNEQFF. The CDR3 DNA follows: TGTGCCAGCAGCCCTAGAGATTTATACAATGAGCAGTTCTTC.

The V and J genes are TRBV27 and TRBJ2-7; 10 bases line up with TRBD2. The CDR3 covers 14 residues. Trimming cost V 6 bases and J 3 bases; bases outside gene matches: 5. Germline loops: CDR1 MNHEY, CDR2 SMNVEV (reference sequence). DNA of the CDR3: TGTGCCAGCAGCTCGGGACTAGCGATCTACGAGCAGTACTTC. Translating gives CASSSGLAIYEQYF.

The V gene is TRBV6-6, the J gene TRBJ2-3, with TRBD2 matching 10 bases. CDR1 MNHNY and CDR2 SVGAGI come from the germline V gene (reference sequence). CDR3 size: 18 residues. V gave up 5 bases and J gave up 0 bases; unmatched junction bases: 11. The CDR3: CASSRLAGVASSTDTQYF. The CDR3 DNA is TGTGCCAGCAGTCGCCTAGCGGGGGTAGCCTCTAGCACAGATACGCAGTATTTT.

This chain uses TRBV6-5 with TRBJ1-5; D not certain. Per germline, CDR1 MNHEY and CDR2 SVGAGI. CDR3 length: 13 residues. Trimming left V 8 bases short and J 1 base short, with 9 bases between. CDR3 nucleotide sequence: TGTGCCAGCGCCGCGACCAGCAATCAGCCCCAGCATTTT. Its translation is CASAATSNQPQHF.

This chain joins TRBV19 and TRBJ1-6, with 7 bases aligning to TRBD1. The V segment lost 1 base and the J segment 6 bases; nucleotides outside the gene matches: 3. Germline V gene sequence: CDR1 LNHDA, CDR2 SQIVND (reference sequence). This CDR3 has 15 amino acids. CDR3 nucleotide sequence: TGTGCCAGTAGTATAGCGCACAGGGGTAATTCACCCCTCCACTTT. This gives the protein CASSIAHRGNSPLHF.

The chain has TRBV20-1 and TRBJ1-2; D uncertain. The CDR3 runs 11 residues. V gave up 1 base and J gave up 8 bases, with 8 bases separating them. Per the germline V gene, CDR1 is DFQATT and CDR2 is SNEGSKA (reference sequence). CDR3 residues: CSARGTVGYTF. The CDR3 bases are TGCAGTGCTAGAGGGACGGTGGGCTACACCTTC.

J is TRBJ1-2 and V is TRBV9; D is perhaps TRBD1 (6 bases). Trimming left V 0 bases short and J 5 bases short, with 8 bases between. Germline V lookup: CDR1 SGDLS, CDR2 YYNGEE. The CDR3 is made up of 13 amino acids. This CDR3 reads CASSVGTEYGYTF. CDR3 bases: TGTGCCAGCAGCGTAGGGACAGAGTATGGCTACACCTTC. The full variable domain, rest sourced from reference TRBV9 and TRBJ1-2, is DSGVTQTPKHLITATGQRVTLRCSPRSGDLSVYWYQQSLDQGLQFLIQYYNGEERAKGNILERFSAQQFPDLHSELNLSSLELGDSALYFCASSVGTEYGYTFGSGTRLTVV.

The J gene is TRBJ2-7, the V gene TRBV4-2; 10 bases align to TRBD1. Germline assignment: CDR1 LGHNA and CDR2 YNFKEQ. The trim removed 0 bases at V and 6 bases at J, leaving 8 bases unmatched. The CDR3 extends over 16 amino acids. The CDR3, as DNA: TGTGCCAGCAGCCAAGACCTATCAAGGACAGGGGGCGAGCAGTACTTC. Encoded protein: CASSQDLSRTGGEQYF.

Here the CDR3 DNA reads TGTGCCAGCAGCTGGCGCGAGGACAGGGGAACTAGCGGGAGGCACGAGCAGTACTTC. Translated: CASSWREDRGTSGRHEQYF. The J gene is TRBJ2-7, the V gene TRBV7-8; TRBD2 matches 12 bases. Germline V CDR1 and CDR2: SGHVS, FQNEAQ. V shed 4 bases and J 5 bases; nucleotides not matched to a gene: 18. CDR3 length equals 19 residues.

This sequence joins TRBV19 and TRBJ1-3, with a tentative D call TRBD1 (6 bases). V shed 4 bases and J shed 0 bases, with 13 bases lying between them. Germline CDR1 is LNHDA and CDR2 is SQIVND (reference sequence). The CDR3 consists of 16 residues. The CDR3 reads CASSSEGGSSGNTIYF. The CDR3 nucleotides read TGTGCCAGTAGTAGCGAAGGGGGAAGCTCTGGAAACACCATATATTTT.

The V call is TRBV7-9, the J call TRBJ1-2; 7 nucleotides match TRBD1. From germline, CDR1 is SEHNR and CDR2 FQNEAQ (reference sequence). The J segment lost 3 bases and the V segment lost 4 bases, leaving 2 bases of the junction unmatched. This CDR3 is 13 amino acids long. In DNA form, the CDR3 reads TGTGCCAGCAGCTCGGGACAGTACTATGGCTACACCTTC. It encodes CASSSGQYYGYTF.